The clone carrying this TCR beta chain was observed a single time. V lost 0 bases, J lost 8 bases, and 17 bases lay in between. The V gene's germline CDR1 is GTSNPN and CDR2 SVGIG (reference sequence). CDR3 size: 16 residues. Some clones are missing from TCRdb's copy, which holds only in-frame ones; the method was immunoSEQ multiplex PCR. The repertoire holds about 81,000 clones, with roughly 91% as singletons. Mixed chimerism was transient after nonmyeloablative marrow transplants from related graft donors. The source of the sample is a study of Tregs in tolerant kidney transplant recipients. Sequencing used CD4+ T cells from blood (PBMCs), obtained 24 months after the transplant. This receptor was taken from a human patient who received a combined kidney and bone marrow transplant. Some T cells could come from the graft donor. J is TRBJ1-6 and V is TRBV30, with a possible D match to TRBD1 (5 bases). CDR3 in amino acids: CAWSVRQPGGDSPLHF. The DNA of the CDR3 is TGTGCCTGGAGTGTACGGCAGCCCGGGGGTGATTCACCCCTCCACTTT.